One sample yielded the 29 T cell receptor beta chains listed below, sequenced in a study of blood T cells in healthy people across ages. Combining a sample-barcoded 5' primer with a J-beta primer mix, a second PCR ran for 7 to 11 cycles. TCRdb independently ran MiXCR on the 5' RACE reads; one entry per CDR3 protein. The profile shows roughly 900,000 distinct CDR3 sequences, around 48% of them singletons. The sample taken for sequencing was blood. The receptors were gathered from a man younger than 45 in good health.

This clonotype was observed a handful of times. This chain connects TRBV27 to TRBJ2-7; 8 bases line up with TRBD1. Germline V gene lookup returns CDR1 MNHEY and CDR2 SMNVEV (reference sequence). This CDR3 has 15 residues. The V segment lost 4 bases and the J segment 2 bases; nucleotides outside the gene matches: 7. The CDR3 loop reads CASSSPGQATYEQYF. The CDR3 DNA follows: TGTGCCAGCAGTTCTCCGGGACAGGCCACCTACGAGCAGTACTTC.

This clonotype was counted between two and nine times. CDR3 DNA sequence: TGTGCCAGCAGAAATGGACAGGGAGAGGCTGGGGCCAACGTCCTGACTTTC. Its translation: CASRNGQGEAGANVLTF. This chain uses TRBV2 with TRBJ2-6; 8 nucleotides line up with TRBD1. In germline, CDR1 is SNHLY, CDR2 FYNNEI. The CDR3 has 17 amino acids. The J segment lost 2 bases and the V segment lost 6 bases, leaving 9 bases of the junction unmatched.

The chain carries TRBV6-1 and TRBJ1-5; D is unresolved. This CDR3 contains 17 residues. The germline V gene encodes CDR1 MNHNS and CDR2 SASEGT. V was shortened by 5 bases and J by 2 bases, with 19 bases between the two germline ends. The CDR3 reads CASSKPERERGNQPQHF. The CDR3 DNA reads as TGTGCCAGCAGTAAGCCGGAAAGGGAGAGGGGCAATCAGCCCCAGCATTTT.

The chain carries TRBV21-1 and TRBJ2-5; the table's D call, TRBD2, was not checked against the DNA. TRBV21-1 is shown as a pseudogene. This CDR3 has 14 amino acids. The CDR3 DNA reads as TGTGCCAGCAGGGCTAGCGGGGGGAGCCAGAACCAGTACTTC. Translated: CASRASGGSQNQYF.

The CDR3 region has the DNA TGTGCCAGCAGCCAAGGGACGGACTTGGATCAGCCCCAGCATTTT. It translates to CASSQGTDLDQPQHF. The rearrangement joins TRBV4-2 to TRBJ1-5; no reliable D call. Trimming shortened V by 1 base and J by 5 bases, and 12 bases separated the two germline ends. This CDR3 has 15 residues. Germline V lookup: CDR1 LGHNA, CDR2 YNFKEQ.

A few counts support this clonotype. The chain employs TRBV28 and TRBJ2-4; the D is unclear. V dropped 4 bases and J dropped 4 bases, with 5 bases sitting between them. In germline, CDR1 is MDHEN, CDR2 SYDVKM. CDR3 length: 12 amino acids. CDR3 sequence reads: CASSSGKNIQYF. The CDR3 nucleotides are TGTGCCAGCAGTTCCGGGAAAAACATTCAGTACTTC.

This clonotype appeared once. The rearrangement links TRBV7-9 to TRBJ1-2; D ambiguous. The CDR3 loop spans 11 amino acids. Per germline, CDR1 SEHNR and CDR2 FQNEAQ (reference sequence). The V gene lost 1 base and the J gene lost 8 bases, with 5 bases spanning the gap. The CDR3 loop reads CASSLDLGYTF. DNA for the CDR3: TGTGCCAGCAGCTTAGACTTGGGCTACACCTTC. Using reference TRBV7-9 and TRBJ1-2 for the parts outside the CDR3, the full variable domain is DTGVSQNPRHKITKRGQNVTFRCDPISEHNRLYWYRQTLGQGPEFLTYFQNEAQLEKSRLLSDRFSAERPKGSFSTLEIQRTEQGDSAMYLCASSLDLGYTFGSGTRLTVV.

This clonotype was seen a few times. A clone one base away is much larger, so this may be a read error. The V gene is TRBV9, the J gene TRBJ2-3; D is uncertain. Trimming stripped 3 bases from V and 4 bases from J, with 9 bases between. From germline, CDR1 is SGDLS and CDR2 YYNGEE. CDR3 length: 13 amino acids. The CDR3 coding sequence is TGTGCCAGCAGCGGCCAAATAGCAGATACGCAGTATTTT. Translating gives CASSGQIADTQYF.

The chain has TRBV4-1 and TRBJ2-5, with D perhaps given as TRBD1 or TRBD2 (5 bases each). The DNA end lines up better with TRBJ2-7; the J call may be wrong. CDR1 and CDR2 from the germline V gene are MGHRA and YSYEKL. There are 15 residues in the CDR3. Here the CDR3 DNA reads TGCGCCAGCAGCCAAGAGATCCAGGGACGGAACGAGCAGTACTTC. Amino acid sequence: CASSQEIQGRNEQYF.

The chain links TRBV5-1 to TRBJ2-7; D ambiguous. The germline V gene has CDR1 SGHRS and CDR2 YFSETQ. CDR3 length: 14 amino acids. V was pared by 5 bases and J by 0 bases, with 12 bases between. The CDR3 region is CASRPPESSYEQYF. CDR3 sequence (DNA): TGCGCCAGCAGGCCCCCAGAGAGCTCCTACGAGCAGTACTTC. The complete variable domain, with remaining parts taken from reference TRBV5-1 and TRBJ2-7, reads KAGVTQTPRYLIKTRGQQVTLSCSPISGHRSVSWYQQTPGQGLQFLFEYFSETQRNKGNFPGRFSGRQFSNSRSEMNVSTLELGDSALYLCASRPPESSYEQYFGPGTRLTVT.

A few counts support this clonotype. The V and J genes are TRBV29-1 and TRBJ2-3, with TRBD2 as a possible D gene (6 bases). Looked up from germline, CDR1 is SQVTM and CDR2 is ANQGSEA. The CDR3 has 12 amino acids. The V and J ends lost 7 bases and 6 bases respectively, with 14 bases between them. CDR3: CSADNGGDTQYF. The CDR3 DNA reads as TGCAGCGCAGATAACGGAGGGGATACGCAGTATTTT.

V usage is TRBV29-1 and J usage is TRBJ1-2; 10 bases match TRBD1. The CDR3 runs to 13 residues. Germline values: CDR1 SQVTM, CDR2 ANQGSEA. The V and J ends lost 0 bases and 7 bases, in that order; junction bases with no gene match: 2. CDR3 bases: TGCAGCGTTGAAGAGACAGGGGGCACTGGCTACACCTTC. It encodes CSVEETGGTGYTF.

This clonotype occurred a few times. The chain combines TRBV20-1 with TRBJ2-7; D not certain. V was trimmed by 7 bases and J by 1 base, leaving 14 bases between them. Germline CDR1 and CDR2: DFQATT and SNEGSKA (reference sequence). The CDR3 is 13 amino acids. The CDR3 DNA reads TGCAGTGAGGTCGCGACACCGTCCTACGAGCAGTACTTC. This sequence encodes CSEVATPSYEQYF.

The chain couples TRBV2 to TRBJ2-7, with D tentatively TRBD1 (6 bases). Germline V gene sequence: CDR1 SNHLY, CDR2 FYNNEI. The V end lost 5 bases, the J end lost 2 bases, and 13 bases lay between the germline ends. This CDR3 spans 14 amino acids. CDR3 region: CASSHRSGAYEQYF. The CDR3 nucleotides are TGTGCCAGCAGTCATCGTTCAGGGGCCTACGAGCAGTACTTC.

The V and J genes are TRBV6-2 or TRBV6-3 and TRBJ1-2; D unclear. V lost 4 bases and J lost 3, with 9 bases in between. This CDR3 is built from 13 residues. The germline V gene has CDR1 MNHEY and CDR2 SVGEGT. The CDR3 DNA reads TGTGCCAGCAGTTTCGACGGGTACTATGGCTACACCTTC. Translated, it gives CASSFDGYYGYTF.

The V gene is TRBV14, the J gene TRBJ1-2; D possibly corresponds to TRBD1 (5 bases). Germline CDR1 reads SGHDN; CDR2 reads FVKESK. The CDR3 sequence is 13 residues long. V gave up 2 bases and J gave up 7 bases, with 11 bases separating them. The CDR3 region has the DNA TGTGCCAGCAGCCAATATTATGGGGGTGGCTACACCTTC. Amino acids: CASSQYYGGGYTF.

A single count supports this clonotype. V and J are TRBV28 and TRBJ2-5; perhaps TRBD1 as D (5 bases). V lost 5 bases and J lost 11, with 21 bases in between. The CDR3 spans 14 residues. In germline, CDR1 is MDHEN, CDR2 SYDVKM. The CDR3 loop reads CASSRRGRPYEQYF. CDR3 coding DNA: TGTGCCAGCAGTCGAAGGGGCAGACCTTATGAGCAGTACTTC.

This clonotype has more than one count but fewer than ten. The rearrangement links TRBV28 to TRBJ2-5; D remains ambiguous. The CDR3 loop spans 13 amino acids. The V gene's germline CDR1 is MDHEN and CDR2 SYDVKM. The germline V and J ends were trimmed by 8 bases and 0 bases, with 10 bases remaining between them. CDR3 sequence: CASPKRYQETQYF. The CDR3 coding sequence is TGTGCCAGCCCAAAGCGTTACCAAGAGACCCAGTACTTC.

This clonotype was counted many times. The V call is TRBV7-9, the J call TRBJ1-2; TRBD1 is a possible D gene (6 bases). This CDR3 comprises 15 residues. Germline CDR1 SEHNR, CDR2 FQNEAQ (reference sequence). V dropped 5 bases and J dropped 3 bases, with 16 bases sitting between them. The CDR3 loop reads CASSPMGGADYGYTF. CDR3 nucleotides: TGTGCCAGCAGCCCAATGGGGGGCGCCGACTATGGCTACACCTTC.

The chain links TRBV29-1 to TRBJ2-3; 7 bases are shared with TRBD2. With V trimmed by 6 bases and J by 2 bases, 5 bases remained unmatched. The CDR3 covers 13 residues. Germline V CDR1 and CDR2: SQVTM, ANQGSEA. CDR3 sequence: CSVGGGNTDTQYF. CDR3 DNA sequence: TGCAGCGTGGGGGGGGGAAACACAGATACGCAGTATTTT.

V and J are TRBV7-9 and TRBJ1-5; weak D call: TRBD1 (5 bases). Trimming cost V 0 bases and J 9 bases, with 15 bases left between them. The CDR3 is 15 residues long. Germline CDR1 and CDR2: SEHNR and FQNEAQ (reference sequence). CDR3 residues: CASSLASGTGGPQHF. As DNA, the CDR3 is TGTGCCAGCAGCTTAGCGTCAGGAACTGGGGGGCCCCAGCATTTT.

The rearrangement links TRBV12-5 to TRBJ1-2; TRBD1 might be the D (5 bases). Germline V gene data show CDR1 as LGHNT and CDR2 as FRNRAP. Trimming took off 0 bases at V and 6 bases at J, with 8 bases between the two ends. This CDR3 has 13 residues. CDR3 coding DNA: TGTGCTAGTGGTTTGGTACCGGGGGATGGCTACACCTTC. Translated, it gives CASGLVPGDGYTF.

V usage is TRBV27 and J usage is TRBJ2-2; D gene ambiguous. The germline CDR1 and CDR2 sequences are MNHEY and SMNVEV (reference sequence). The CDR3 runs to 14 residues. V was shortened by 4 bases and J by 0 bases, with 6 bases between the two germline ends. CDR3 coding DNA: TGTGCCAGCAGTTCCACTCCGAACACCGGGGAGCTGTTTTTT. This gives the protein CASSSTPNTGELFF.

J is TRBJ1-4 and V is TRBV5-1, with 11 positions matching TRBD1. The V and J ends lost 4 bases and 6 bases, in that order; junction bases with no gene match: 5. The CDR3 spans 15 residues. Germline loops: CDR1 SGHRS, CDR2 YFSETQ. The CDR3 sequence is CASSTGQGAHEKLFF. Written as DNA, the CDR3 is TGCGCCAGCAGCACCGGACAGGGGGCACATGAAAAACTGTTTTTT.

The V gene is TRBV28, the J gene TRBJ2-7, with unresolved D. Trimming took 7 bases from V and 0 from J, leaving 13 bases between them. The CDR3 is made up of 14 amino acids. CDR1 MDHEN and CDR2 SYDVKM come from the germline V gene. CDR3 amino acids: CASNQIGTSYEQYF. Here the CDR3 DNA reads TGTGCCAGCAACCAAATCGGAACCTCCTACGAGCAGTACTTC.

J is TRBJ2-1 and V is TRBV11-3; D call uncertain. This CDR3 comprises 16 residues. Germline CDR1 SGHNT, CDR2 YENEEA. V lost 2 bases and J lost 7, with 18 bases in between. CDR3 coding DNA: TGTGCCAGCAGCTTACGCTCGGCGGATTCTAGGAATGAGCAGTTCTTC. This sequence encodes CASSLRSADSRNEQFF.

V and J are TRBV5-5 and TRBJ2-7; 7 positions match TRBD2. Unmatched junction bases numbered 3, after V lost 2 bases and J lost 7 bases. The CDR3 runs 12 residues. In germline, CDR1 is SGHKS, CDR2 YYEKEE (reference sequence). CDR3 protein: CASSFGAGEQYF. The DNA of the CDR3 is TGTGCCAGCAGCTTTGGAGCGGGGGAGCAGTACTTC. The full variable domain, in which reference TRBV5-5 and TRBJ2-7 provide the parts outside the CDR3, is DAGVTQSPTHLIKTRGQQVTLRCSPISGHKSVSWYQQVLGQGPQFIFQYYEKEERGRGNFPDRFSARQFPNYSSELNVNALLLGDSALYLCASSFGAGEQYFGPGTRLTVT.

The V gene is TRBV24-1, the J gene TRBJ2-3; D is ambiguous. This CDR3 has 11 amino acids. Trimming pared 5 bases from V and 10 bases from J, leaving 9 bases between. Germline V gene lookup returns CDR1 KGHDR and CDR2 SFDVKD. CDR3 sequence: CATSAEKAQYF. The CDR3 DNA follows: TGTGCCACCAGTGCGGAGAAGGCGCAGTATTTT.

The chain uses TRBV3-1 and TRBJ1-4; weak D call: TRBD1 (6 bases). Looked up from germline, CDR1 is LGHDT and CDR2 is YNNKEL (reference sequence). V dropped 0 bases and J dropped 8 bases, with 19 bases sitting between them. The CDR3 consists of 17 residues. The CDR3 region is CASSQDNWTEDLEKLFF. CDR3 DNA: TGTGCCAGCAGCCAAGATAATTGGACAGAGGACCTGGAAAAACTGTTTTTT.